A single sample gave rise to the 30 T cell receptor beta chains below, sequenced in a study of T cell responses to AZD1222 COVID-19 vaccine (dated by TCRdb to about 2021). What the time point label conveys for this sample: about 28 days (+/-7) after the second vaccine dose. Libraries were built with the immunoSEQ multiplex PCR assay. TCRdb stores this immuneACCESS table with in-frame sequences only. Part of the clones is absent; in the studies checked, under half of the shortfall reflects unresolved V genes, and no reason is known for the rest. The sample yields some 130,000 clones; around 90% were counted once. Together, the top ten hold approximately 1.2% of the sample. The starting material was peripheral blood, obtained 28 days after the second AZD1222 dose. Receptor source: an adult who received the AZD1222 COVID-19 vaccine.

CDR3 DNA sequence: TGTGCTAGTGGTCAAATCGGGAGGGGCTACGAGCAGTACTTC. It yields the protein CASGQIGRGYEQYF. V usage is TRBV12-5 and J usage is TRBJ2-7, with 8 nucleotides matching TRBD2. Germline V gene lookup returns CDR1 LGHNT and CDR2 FRNRAP. J lost 3 bases, V lost 5 bases, and 6 bases had no gene match. The CDR3 consists of 14 residues.

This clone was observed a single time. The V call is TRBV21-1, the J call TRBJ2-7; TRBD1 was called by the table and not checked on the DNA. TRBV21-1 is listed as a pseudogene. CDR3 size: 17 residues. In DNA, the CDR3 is TGTGCCAGCAGCATAACCGGGACAGGGGTAAGCTCCTACGAGCAGTACTTC. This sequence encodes CASSITGTGVSSYEQYF.

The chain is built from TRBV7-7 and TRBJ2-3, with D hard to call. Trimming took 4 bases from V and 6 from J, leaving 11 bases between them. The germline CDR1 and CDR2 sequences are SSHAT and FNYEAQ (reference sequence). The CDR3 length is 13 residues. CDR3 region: CASSSDIDDTQYF. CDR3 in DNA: TGTGCCAGCAGCTCGGATATCGACGATACGCAGTATTTT.

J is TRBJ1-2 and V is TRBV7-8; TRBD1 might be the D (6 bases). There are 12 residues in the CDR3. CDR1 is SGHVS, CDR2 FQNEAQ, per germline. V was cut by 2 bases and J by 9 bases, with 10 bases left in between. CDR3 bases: TGTGCCAGCAGCTTAACGGGACACAGCTACACCTTC. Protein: CASSLTGHSYTF.

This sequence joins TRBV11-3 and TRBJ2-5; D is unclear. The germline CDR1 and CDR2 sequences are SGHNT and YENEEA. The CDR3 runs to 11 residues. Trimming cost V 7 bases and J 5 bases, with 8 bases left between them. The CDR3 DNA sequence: TGTGCCAGCACCGCCTCGGAGACCCAGTACTTC. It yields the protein CASTASETQYF.

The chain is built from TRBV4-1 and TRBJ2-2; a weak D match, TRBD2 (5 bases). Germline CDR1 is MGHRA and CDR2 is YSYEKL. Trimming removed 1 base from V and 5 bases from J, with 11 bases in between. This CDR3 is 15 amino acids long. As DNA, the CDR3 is TGCGCCAGCAGCCAAGGGGAGAGGGAAACCGGGGAGCTGTTTTTT. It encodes CASSQGERETGELFF.

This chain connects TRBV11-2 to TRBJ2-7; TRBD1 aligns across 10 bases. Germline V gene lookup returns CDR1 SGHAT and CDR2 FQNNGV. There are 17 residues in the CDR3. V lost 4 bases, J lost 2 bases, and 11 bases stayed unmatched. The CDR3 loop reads CASSSRPGQGRTYEQYF. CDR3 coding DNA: TGTGCCAGCAGCTCCCGACCGGGACAGGGGAGGACCTACGAGCAGTACTTC.

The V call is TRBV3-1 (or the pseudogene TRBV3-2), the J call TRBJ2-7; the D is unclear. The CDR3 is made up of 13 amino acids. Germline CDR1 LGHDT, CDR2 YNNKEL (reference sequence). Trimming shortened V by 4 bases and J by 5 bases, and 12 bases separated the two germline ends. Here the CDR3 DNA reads TGTGCCAGCAGCCCCCGGGCAACAAACGAGCAGTACTTC. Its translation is CASSPRATNEQYF.

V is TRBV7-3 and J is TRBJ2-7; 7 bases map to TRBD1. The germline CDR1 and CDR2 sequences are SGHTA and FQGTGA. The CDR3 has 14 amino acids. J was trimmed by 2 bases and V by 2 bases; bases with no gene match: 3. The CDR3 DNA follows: TGTGCCAGCAGCTTAGGGACAGCCCCCTACGAGCAGTACTTC. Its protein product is CASSLGTAPYEQYF. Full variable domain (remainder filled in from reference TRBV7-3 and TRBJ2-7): GAGVSQTPSNKVTEKGKYVELRCDPISGHTALYWYRQSLGQGPEFLIYFQGTGAADDSGLPNDRFFAVRPEGSVSTLKIQRTERGDSAVYLCASSLGTAPYEQYFGPGTRLTVT.

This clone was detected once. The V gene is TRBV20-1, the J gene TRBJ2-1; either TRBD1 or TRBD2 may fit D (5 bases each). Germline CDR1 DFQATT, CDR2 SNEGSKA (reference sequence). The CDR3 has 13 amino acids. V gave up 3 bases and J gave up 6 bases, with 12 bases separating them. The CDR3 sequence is CSASGDLGNEQFF. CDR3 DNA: TGCAGTGCTAGTGGGGACCTAGGCAATGAGCAGTTCTTC.

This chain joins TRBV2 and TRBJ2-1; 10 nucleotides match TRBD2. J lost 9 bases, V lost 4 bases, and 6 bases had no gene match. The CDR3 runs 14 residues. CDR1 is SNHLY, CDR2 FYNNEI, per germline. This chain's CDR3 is CASSGLAGVGEQFF. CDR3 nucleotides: TGTGCCAGCAGTGGGCTAGCGGGGGTCGGTGAGCAGTTCTTC.

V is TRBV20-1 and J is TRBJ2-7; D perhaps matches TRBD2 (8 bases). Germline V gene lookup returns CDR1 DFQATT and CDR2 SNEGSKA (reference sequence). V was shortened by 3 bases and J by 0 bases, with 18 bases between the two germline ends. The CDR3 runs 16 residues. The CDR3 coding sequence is TGCAGTGCTAGTAGCGGGACAGCCTCCCTCTCCTACGAGCAGTACTTC. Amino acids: CSASSGTASLSYEQYF.

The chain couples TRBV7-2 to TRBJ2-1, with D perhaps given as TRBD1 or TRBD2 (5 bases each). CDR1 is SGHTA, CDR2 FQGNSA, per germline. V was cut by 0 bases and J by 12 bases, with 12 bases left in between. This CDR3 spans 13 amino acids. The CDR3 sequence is CASSLAMGPLQFF. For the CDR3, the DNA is TGTGCCAGCAGCTTAGCGATGGGACCCCTGCAGTTCTTC.

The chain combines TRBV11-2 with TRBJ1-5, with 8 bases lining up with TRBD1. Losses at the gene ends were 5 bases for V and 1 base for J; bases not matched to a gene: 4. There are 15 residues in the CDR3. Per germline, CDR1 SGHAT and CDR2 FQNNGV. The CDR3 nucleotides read TGTGCCAGCAGCCGGACAGGGAGGAGCAATCAGCCCCAGCATTTT. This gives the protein CASSRTGRSNQPQHF.

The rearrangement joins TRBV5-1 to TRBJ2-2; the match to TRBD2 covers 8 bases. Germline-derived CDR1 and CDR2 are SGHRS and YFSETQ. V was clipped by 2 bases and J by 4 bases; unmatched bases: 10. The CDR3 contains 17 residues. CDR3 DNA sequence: TGCGCCAGCAGCTTTGGAGGCGGGGGGCGCGGCACCGGGGAGCTGTTTTTT. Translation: CASSFGGGGRGTGELFF. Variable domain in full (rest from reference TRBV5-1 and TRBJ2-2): KAGVTQTPRYLIKTRGQQVTLSCSPISGHRSVSWYQQTPGQGLQFLFEYFSETQRNKGNFPGRFSGRQFSNSRSEMNVSTLELGDSALYLCASSFGGGGRGTGELFFGEGSRLTVL.

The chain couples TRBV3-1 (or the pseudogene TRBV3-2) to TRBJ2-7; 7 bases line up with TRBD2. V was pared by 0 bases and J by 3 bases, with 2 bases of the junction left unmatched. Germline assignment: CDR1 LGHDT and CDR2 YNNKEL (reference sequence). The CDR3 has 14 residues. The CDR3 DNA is TGTGCCAGCAGCCAAGATCCTAGCGGCTACGAGCAGTACTTC. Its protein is CASSQDPSGYEQYF.

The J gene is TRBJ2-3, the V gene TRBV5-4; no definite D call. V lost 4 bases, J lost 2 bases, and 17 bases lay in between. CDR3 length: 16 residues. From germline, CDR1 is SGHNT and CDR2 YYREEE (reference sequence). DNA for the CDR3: TGTGCCAGCAGCAGAACGACAATTAGGTCCACAGATACGCAGTATTTT. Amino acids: CASSRTTIRSTDTQYF. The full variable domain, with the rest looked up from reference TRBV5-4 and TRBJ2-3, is ETGVTQSPTHLIKTRGQQVTLRCSSQSGHNTVSWYQQALGQGPQFIFQYYREEENGRGNFPPRFSGLQFPNYSSELNVNALELDDSALYLCASSRTTIRSTDTQYFGPGTRLTVL.

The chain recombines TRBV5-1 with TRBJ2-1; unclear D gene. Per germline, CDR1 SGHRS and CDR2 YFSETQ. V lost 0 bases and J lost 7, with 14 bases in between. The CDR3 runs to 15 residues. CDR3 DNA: TGCGCCAGCAGCTTGGTCCGGGTCCCTGGGAATGAGCAGTTCTTC. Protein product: CASSLVRVPGNEQFF.

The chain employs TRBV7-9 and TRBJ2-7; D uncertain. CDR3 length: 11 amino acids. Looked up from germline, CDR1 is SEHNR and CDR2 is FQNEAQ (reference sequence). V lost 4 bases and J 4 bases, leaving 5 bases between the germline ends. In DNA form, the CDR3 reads TGTGCCAGCAGCTCGAGGTACGAGCAGTACTTC. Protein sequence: CASSSRYEQYF.

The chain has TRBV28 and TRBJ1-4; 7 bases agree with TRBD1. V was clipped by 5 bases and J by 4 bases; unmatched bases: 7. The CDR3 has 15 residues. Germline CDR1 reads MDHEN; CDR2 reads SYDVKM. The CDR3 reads CASSDRVAVNEKLFF. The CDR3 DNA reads TGTGCCAGCAGTGACAGGGTAGCGGTTAATGAAAAACTGTTTTTT.

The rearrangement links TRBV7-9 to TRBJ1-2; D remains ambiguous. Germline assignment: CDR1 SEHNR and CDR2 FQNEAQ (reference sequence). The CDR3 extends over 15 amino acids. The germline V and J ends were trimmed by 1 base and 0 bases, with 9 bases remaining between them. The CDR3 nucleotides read TGTGCCAGCAGCTTAGTGGTTCCAGCTAACTATGGCTACACCTTC. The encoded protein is CASSLVVPANYGYTF.

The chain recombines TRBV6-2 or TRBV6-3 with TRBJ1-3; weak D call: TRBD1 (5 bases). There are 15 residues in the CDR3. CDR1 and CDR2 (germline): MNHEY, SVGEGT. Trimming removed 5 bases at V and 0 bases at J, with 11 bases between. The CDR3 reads CASSPLGTSGNTIYF. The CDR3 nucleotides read TGTGCCAGCAGTCCCTTGGGGACCTCTGGAAACACCATATATTTT.

In DNA, the CDR3 is TGTGCCTGGAACCTGCAGGGGGGAAACACCATATATTTT. Amino acids: CAWNLQGGNTIYF. V gene TRBV30 combines with J gene TRBJ1-3; TRBD1 is a possible D gene (6 bases). The germline gives CDR1 GTSNPN, CDR2 SVGIG (reference sequence). The CDR3 is 13 amino acids. Trimming shortened V by 4 bases and J by 4 bases, and 11 bases separated the two germline ends.

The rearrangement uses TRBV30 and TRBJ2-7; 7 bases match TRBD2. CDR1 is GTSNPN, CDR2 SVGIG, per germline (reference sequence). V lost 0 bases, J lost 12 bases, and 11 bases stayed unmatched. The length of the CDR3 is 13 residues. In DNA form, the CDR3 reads TGTGCCTGGAGTGTATCGGGGGGTTCCCCTTTGTACTTC. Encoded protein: CAWSVSGGSPLYF.

CDR3 residues: CATSRDRKLLRGDEKLFF. In DNA form, the CDR3 reads TGTGCCACCAGCAGAGATCGGAAACTCCTCAGGGGGGATGAAAAACTGTTTTTT. V usage is TRBV15 and J usage is TRBJ1-4; 7 positions agree with TRBD1. After removal of 0 bases from V and 6 bases from J, the junction contained 13 bases not matched to a gene. This CDR3 has 18 amino acids. The germline V gene has CDR1 LNHNV and CDR2 YYDKDF (reference sequence). The entire variable domain, with the rest obtained from reference TRBV15 and TRBJ1-4, is as follows: DAMVIQNPRYQVTQFGKPVTLSCSQTLNHNVMYWYQQKSSQAPKLLFHYYDKDFNNEADTPDNFQSRRPNTSFCFLDIRSPGLGDTAMYLCATSRDRKLLRGDEKLFFGSGTQLSVL.

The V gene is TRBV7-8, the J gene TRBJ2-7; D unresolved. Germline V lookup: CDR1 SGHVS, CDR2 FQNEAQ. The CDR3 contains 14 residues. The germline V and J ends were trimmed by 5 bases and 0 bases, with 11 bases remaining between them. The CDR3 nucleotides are TGTGCCAGCAGCCTCATCGGTTTCTCCTACGAGCAGTACTTC. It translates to CASSLIGFSYEQYF.

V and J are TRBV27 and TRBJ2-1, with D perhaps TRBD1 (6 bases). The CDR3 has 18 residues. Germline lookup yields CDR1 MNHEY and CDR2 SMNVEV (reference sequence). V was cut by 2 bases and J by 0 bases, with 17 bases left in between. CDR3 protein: CASSLKSQGINSYNEQFF. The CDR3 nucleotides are TGTGCCAGCAGTTTAAAATCCCAGGGGATCAACTCCTACAATGAGCAGTTCTTC.

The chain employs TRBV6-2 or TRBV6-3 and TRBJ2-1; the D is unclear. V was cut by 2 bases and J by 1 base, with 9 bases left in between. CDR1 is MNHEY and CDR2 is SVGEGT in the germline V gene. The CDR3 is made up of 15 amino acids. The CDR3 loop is CASSYAYKSYNEQFF. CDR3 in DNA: TGTGCCAGCAGTTACGCTTATAAATCCTACAATGAGCAGTTCTTC.

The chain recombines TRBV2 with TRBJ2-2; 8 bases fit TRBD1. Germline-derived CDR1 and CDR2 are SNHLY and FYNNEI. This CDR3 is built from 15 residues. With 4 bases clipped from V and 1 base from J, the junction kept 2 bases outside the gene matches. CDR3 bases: TGTGCCAGCAGTGGGACAGGGAGGAACACCGGGGAGCTGTTTTTT. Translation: CASSGTGRNTGELFF.

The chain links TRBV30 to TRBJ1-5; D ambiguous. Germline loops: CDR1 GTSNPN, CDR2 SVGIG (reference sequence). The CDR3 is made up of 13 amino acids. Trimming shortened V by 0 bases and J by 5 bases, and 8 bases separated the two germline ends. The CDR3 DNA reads TGTGCCTGGAGTGTACGGTCCGATCAGCCCCAGCATTTT. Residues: CAWSVRSDQPQHF.